The 12 T cell receptor beta chains listed next were all sequenced from one sample in a study of blood T cell repertoires in COVID-19. Profiling relied on immunoSEQ multiplex PCR, and the TCRdb table lists in-frame clones only, not all of them. The sample holds 80,000 to 100,000 clones, 75% to 85% seen once. Sequences were obtained from peripheral blood. The receptors stem from a woman aged 70-85 years with acute or convalescent COVID-19.

The chain links TRBV2 to TRBJ1-2; TRBD1 is a possible D gene (5 bases). The ends were cut back, 1 base at V and 8 bases at J, with 8 bases in the middle. Looked up from germline, CDR1 is SNHLY and CDR2 is FYNNEI. The CDR3 loop spans 12 amino acids. The chain's CDR3 is CASSEVGRGYTF. In DNA form, the CDR3 reads TGTGCCAGCAGTGAAGTGGGGCGGGGCTACACCTTC.

About this clone: Compared with germline, one end of the junction differs, possibly owing to a read error. V and J are TRBV9 and TRBJ1-2; tentative D call: TRBD1 (6 bases). The germline CDR1 and CDR2 sequences are SGDLS and YYNGEE. This CDR3 region has 18 residues. The CDR3, as DNA: TGTGCCCGCAGCGCATTCCTGGGGGGGGCAGGAAGATACTATGGCTACACCTTC. Residues: CARSAFLGGAGRYYGYTF. Full variable domain (remainder filled in from reference TRBV9 and TRBJ1-2): DSGVTQTPKHLITATGQRVTLRCSPRSGDLSVYWYQQSLDQGLQFLIQYYNGEERAKGNILERFSAQQFPDLHSELNLSSLELGDSALYFCARSAFLGGAGRYYGYTFGSGTRLTVV.

The chain combines TRBV27 with TRBJ2-7; TRBD2 agrees at 8 bases. The CDR3 is 15 amino acids. Trimming at V came to 2 bases and at J to 2 bases, leaving 5 bases not matched to a gene. The V gene's germline CDR1 is MNHEY and CDR2 SMNVEV (reference sequence). CDR3 amino acids: CASSLAAGGPYEQYF. CDR3 sequence (DNA): TGTGCCAGCAGTTTAGCGGCGGGAGGACCCTACGAGCAGTACTTC.

This clone was counted a single time. The rearrangement links TRBV4-3 to TRBJ2-7; TRBD1 matches 7 bases. CDR1 LGHNA and CDR2 YSLEER come from the germline V gene. V dropped 0 bases and J dropped 2; count of bases not matched to a gene: 7. The CDR3 spans 16 residues. The CDR3 loop reads CASSQDIGQGAYEQYF. The CDR3 bases are TGCGCCAGCAGCCAAGATATAGGGCAGGGGGCCTACGAGCAGTACTTC.

DNA for the CDR3: TGCGCCAGCAGCTTGACTAGCGGGGCCTACGAGCAGTACTTC. It translates to CASSLTSGAYEQYF. This chain uses TRBV5-1 with TRBJ2-7; 10 bases line up with TRBD2. Germline CDR1 SGHRS, CDR2 YFSETQ. Trimming took 1 base from V and 2 from J; bases not matched to a gene: 0. The length of the CDR3 is 14 residues.

J is TRBJ1-1 and V is TRBV14; the D gene is possibly TRBD1 (5 bases). This CDR3 is 13 amino acids long. From germline, CDR1 is SGHDN and CDR2 FVKESK. V was cut by 4 bases and J by 3 bases, with 9 bases left in between. CDR3 in amino acids: CASSRLGHTEAFF. The CDR3 DNA reads as TGTGCCAGCAGCCGCCTGGGGCACACTGAAGCTTTCTTT.

The chain uses TRBV27 and TRBJ2-5; 11 bases align to TRBD1. Germline V gene data show CDR1 as MNHEY and CDR2 as SMNVEV (reference sequence). After removal of 0 bases from V and 7 bases from J, the junction contained 4 bases not matched to a gene. This CDR3 is 15 amino acids long. The CDR3 DNA sequence: TGTGCCAGCAGTTTATCGGGGGACAGGGGGGGGACCCAGTACTTC. Translating gives CASSLSGDRGGTQYF.

The chain is built from TRBV3-1 (or the pseudogene TRBV3-2) and TRBJ2-1; no firm D call. Germline values: CDR1 LGHDT, CDR2 YNNKEL (reference sequence). With 5 bases removed from V and 8 bases from J, the gap between germline ends came to 13 bases. This CDR3 spans 13 amino acids. The CDR3 protein is CASSYPSRDEQFF. The CDR3 DNA follows: TGTGCCAGCAGCTACCCGTCCCGGGATGAGCAGTTCTTC.

This clone was counted between two and nine times. The V call is TRBV11-3, the J call TRBJ1-1, with D maybe TRBD1 (5 bases). The CDR3 spans 13 residues. Per the germline V gene, CDR1 is SGHNT and CDR2 is YENEEA. Deletions cut 1 base from V and 6 bases from J, with 9 bases between. CDR3 residues: CASSLGRGSEAFF. In nucleotides, the CDR3 is TGTGCCAGCAGCTTAGGGCGGGGGTCTGAAGCTTTCTTT.

The chain couples TRBV12-1 to TRBJ1-6. TRBV12-1 counts as a pseudogene. The length of the CDR3 is 15 residues. The CDR3 coding sequence is TGTGCCAGCAGGTGGCGGAGCCCCGTTCGATCACCCCTCCACTTT. Its protein product is CASRWRSPVRSPLHF.

The rearrangement joins TRBV27 to TRBJ2-1; 7 nucleotides align to TRBD2. The junction had 4 bases not matched to a gene; V was cut back by 2 bases and J by 6 bases. Germline CDR1 reads MNHEY; CDR2 reads SMNVEV (reference sequence). This CDR3 is built from 14 residues. CDR3 DNA: TGTGCCAGCAGTTTAGGAAGGGAGGGCAATGAGCAGTTCTTC. This translates into CASSLGREGNEQFF.

This clone came up a few times. The rearrangement uses TRBV7-9 and TRBJ1-1; D perhaps matches TRBD1 (5 bases). This CDR3 region has 12 residues. Trimming pared 6 bases from V and 9 bases from J, leaving 14 bases between. Germline V gives CDR1 SEHNR, CDR2 FQNEAQ (reference sequence). The CDR3 nucleotides are TGTGCCAGCAGTTTGCCGGGACTTAAAGCTTTCTTT. It specifies CASSLPGLKAFF.